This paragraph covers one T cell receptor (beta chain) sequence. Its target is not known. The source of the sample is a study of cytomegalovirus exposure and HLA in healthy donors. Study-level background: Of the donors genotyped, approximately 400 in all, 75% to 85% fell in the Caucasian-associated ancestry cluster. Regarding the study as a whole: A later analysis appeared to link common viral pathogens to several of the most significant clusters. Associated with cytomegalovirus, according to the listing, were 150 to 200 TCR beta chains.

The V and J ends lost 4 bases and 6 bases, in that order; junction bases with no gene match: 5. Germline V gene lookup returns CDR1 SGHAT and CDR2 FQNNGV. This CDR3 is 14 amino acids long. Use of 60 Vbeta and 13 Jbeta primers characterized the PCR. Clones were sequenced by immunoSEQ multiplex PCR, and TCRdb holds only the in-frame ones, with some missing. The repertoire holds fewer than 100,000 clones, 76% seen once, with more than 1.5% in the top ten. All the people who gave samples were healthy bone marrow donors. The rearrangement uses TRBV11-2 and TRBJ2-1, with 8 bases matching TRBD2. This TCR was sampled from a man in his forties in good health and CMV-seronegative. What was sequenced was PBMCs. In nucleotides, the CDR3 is TGTGCCAGCAGCTCTCAGCGGGGGATCAATGAGCAGTTCTTC. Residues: CASSSQRGINEQFF.